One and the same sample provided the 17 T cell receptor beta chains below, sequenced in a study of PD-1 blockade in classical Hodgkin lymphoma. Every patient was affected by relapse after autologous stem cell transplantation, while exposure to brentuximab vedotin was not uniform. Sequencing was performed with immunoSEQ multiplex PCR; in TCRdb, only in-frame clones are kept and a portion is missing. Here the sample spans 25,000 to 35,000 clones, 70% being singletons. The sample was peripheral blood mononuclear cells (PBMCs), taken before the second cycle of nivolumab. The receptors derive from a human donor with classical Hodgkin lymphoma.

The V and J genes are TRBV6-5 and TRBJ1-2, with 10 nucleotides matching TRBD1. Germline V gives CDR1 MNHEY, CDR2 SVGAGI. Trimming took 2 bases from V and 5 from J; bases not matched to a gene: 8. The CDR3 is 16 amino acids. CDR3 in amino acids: CASSYTRRQGAYGYTF. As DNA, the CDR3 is TGTGCCAGCAGTTACACCCGCAGACAGGGGGCGTATGGCTACACCTTC.

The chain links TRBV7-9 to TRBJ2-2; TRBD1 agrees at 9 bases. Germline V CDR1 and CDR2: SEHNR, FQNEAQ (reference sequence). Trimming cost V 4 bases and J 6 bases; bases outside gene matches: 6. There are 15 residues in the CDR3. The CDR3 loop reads CASSSDRGSPGELFF. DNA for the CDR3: TGTGCCAGCAGCTCGGACAGGGGTTCACCCGGGGAGCTGTTTTTT.

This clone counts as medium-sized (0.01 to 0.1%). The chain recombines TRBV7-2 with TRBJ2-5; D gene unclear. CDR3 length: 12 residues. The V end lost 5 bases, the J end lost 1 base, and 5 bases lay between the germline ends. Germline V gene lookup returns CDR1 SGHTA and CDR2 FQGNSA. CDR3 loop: CASSKTQETQYF. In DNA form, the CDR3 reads TGTGCCAGCAGCAAAACCCAAGAGACCCAGTACTTC.

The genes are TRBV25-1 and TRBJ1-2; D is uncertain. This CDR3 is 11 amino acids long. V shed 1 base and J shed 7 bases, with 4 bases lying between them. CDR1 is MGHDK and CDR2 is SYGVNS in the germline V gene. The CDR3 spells CASSELGGYTF. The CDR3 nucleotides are TGTGCCAGCAGTGAATTAGGTGGCTACACCTTC.

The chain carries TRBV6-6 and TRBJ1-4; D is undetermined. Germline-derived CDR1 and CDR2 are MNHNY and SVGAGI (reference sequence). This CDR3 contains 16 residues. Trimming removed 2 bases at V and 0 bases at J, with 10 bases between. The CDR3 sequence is CASSYEGLATNEKLFF. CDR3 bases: TGTGCCAGCAGTTACGAGGGCCTGGCAACTAATGAAAAACTGTTTTTT.

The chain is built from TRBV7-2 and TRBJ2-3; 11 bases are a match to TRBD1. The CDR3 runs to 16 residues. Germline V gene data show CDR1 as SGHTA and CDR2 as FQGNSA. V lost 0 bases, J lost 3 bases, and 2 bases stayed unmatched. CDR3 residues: CASSLADRGRTDTQYF. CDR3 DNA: TGTGCCAGCAGCTTAGCGGACAGGGGGCGGACAGATACGCAGTATTTT.

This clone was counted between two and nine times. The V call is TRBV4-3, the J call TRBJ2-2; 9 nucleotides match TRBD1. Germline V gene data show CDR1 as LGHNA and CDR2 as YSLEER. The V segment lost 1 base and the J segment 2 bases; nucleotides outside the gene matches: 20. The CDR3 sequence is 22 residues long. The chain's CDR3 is CASSQGRVIQGQGETNTGELFF. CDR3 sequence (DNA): TGCGCCAGCAGCCAAGGAAGGGTTATTCAGGGACAGGGAGAAACTAACACCGGGGAGCTGTTTTTT.

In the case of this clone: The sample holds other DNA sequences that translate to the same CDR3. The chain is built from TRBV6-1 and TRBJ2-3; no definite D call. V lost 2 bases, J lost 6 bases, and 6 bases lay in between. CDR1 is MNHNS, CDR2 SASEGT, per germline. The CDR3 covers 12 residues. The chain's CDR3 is CASSELRDTQYF. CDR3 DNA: TGTGCCAGCAGTGAACTTAGGGATACGCAGTATTTT.

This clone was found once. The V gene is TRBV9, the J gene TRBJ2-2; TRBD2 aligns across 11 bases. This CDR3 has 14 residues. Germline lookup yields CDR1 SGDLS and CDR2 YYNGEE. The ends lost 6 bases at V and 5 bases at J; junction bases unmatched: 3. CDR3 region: CASTTSGGTGELFF. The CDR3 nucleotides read TGTGCCAGCACCACTAGCGGGGGAACCGGGGAGCTGTTTTTT.

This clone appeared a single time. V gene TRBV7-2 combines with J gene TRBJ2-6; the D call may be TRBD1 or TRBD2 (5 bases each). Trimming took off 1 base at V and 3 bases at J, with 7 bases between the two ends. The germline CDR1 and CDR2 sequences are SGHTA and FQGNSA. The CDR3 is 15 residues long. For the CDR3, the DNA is TGTGCCAGCAGCTTAGTGGGGGTTGGGGCCAACGTCCTGACTTTC. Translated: CASSLVGVGANVLTF. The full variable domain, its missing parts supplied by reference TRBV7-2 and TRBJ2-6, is GAGVSQSPSNKVTEKGKDVELRCDPISGHTALYWYRQSLGQGLEFLIYFQGNSAPDKSGLPSDRFSAERTGGSVSTLTIQRTQQEDSAVYLCASSLVGVGANVLTFGAGSRLTVL.

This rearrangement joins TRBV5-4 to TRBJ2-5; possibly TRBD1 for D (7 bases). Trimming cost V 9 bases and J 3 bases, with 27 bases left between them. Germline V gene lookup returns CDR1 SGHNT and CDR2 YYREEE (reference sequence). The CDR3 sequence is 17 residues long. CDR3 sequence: CATRGRGRSGEEETQYF. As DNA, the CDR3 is TGTGCCACCAGGGGAAGGGGGCGATCTGGGGAGGAAGAGACCCAGTACTTC. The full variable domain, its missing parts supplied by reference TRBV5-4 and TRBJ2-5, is ETGVTQSPTHLIKTRGQQVTLRCSSQSGHNTVSWYQQALGQGPQFIFQYYREEENGRGNFPPRFSGLQFPNYSSELNVNALELDDSALYLCATRGRGRSGEEETQYFGPGTRLLVL.

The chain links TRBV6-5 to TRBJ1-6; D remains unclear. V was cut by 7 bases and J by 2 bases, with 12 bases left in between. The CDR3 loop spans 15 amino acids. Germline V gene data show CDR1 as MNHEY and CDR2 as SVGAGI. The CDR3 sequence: CASTPRSAYNSPLHF. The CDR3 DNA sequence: TGTGCCAGCACCCCAAGGTCTGCCTATAATTCACCCCTCCACTTT.

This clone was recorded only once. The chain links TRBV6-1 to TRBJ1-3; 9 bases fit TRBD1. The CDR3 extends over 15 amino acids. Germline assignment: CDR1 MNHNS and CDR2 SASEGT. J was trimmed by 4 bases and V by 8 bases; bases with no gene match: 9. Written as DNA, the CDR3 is TGTGCCAGCTTCAACAGGGGGCGTATCGGAAACACCATATATTTT. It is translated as CASFNRGRIGNTIYF.

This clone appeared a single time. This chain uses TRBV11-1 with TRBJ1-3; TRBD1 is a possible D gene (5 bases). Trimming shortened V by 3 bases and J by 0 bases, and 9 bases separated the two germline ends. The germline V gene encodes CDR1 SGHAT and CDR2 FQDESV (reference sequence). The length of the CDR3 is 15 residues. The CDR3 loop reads CASSLGGTSGNTIYF. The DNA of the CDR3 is TGTGCCAGCAGCTTGGGAGGGACCTCTGGAAACACCATATATTTT.

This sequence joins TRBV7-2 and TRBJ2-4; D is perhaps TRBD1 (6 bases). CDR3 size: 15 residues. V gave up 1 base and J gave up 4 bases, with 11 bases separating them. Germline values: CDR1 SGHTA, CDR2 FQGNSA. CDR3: CASSLVVGTKNIQYF. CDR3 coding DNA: TGTGCCAGCAGCTTAGTGGTGGGGACAAAAAACATTCAGTACTTC.

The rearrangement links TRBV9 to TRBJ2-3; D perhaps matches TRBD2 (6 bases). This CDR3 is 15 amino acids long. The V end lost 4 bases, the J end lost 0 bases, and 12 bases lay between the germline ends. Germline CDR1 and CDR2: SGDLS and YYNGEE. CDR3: CASSPVAASTDTQYF. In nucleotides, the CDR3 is TGTGCCAGCAGCCCCGTAGCGGCTAGCACAGATACGCAGTATTTT.

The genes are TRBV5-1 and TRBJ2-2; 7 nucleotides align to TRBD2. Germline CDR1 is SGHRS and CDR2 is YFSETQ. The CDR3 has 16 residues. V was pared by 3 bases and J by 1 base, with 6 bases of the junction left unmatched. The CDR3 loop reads CASSWRASGNTGELFF. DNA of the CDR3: TGCGCCAGCAGCTGGCGGGCTAGCGGGAACACCGGGGAGCTGTTTTTT.